What follows describes a single T cell receptor (beta chain). The data were obtained in a study of shared clonotypes between healthy human individuals. Study in general: Plates per donor: three CD4 naive, three CD4 memory, two CD8 naive, one CD8 memory.

In the study's own analysis: Owing to the provision of junction-only sequences devoid of quality scores by immunoSEQ, filtering differed. Measured with immunoSEQ multiplex PCR; TCRdb has only the in-frame clones, and not every one. V and J calls plus clone size are reproduced from that table; the DNA served to infer D and trimming. The data contain hundreds of thousands of clones, just over 90% of them seen just once; the ten biggest clones take up 24%. Germline V gene data show CDR1 as SGHDN and CDR2 as FVKESK. The CDR3 contains 20 residues. The ends lost 4 bases at V and 0 bases at J; junction bases unmatched: 20. Naive-designated CD8 cells lacked CD45RO, were positively enriched for CCR7, and omitted terminally differentiated effector memory CD45RA+ cells.

V and J are TRBV14 and TRBJ2-5, with 7 nucleotides matching TRBD2. Sequences were obtained from naive CD8+ T cells sorted from blood. The clonotype comes from a man younger than 45 in good health. CDR3 DNA sequence: TGTGCCAGCAGCCGGGACTACGACCCAATTTCAAAATGGTACCAAGAGACCCAGTACTTC. The encoded protein is CASSRDYDPISKWYQETQYF.